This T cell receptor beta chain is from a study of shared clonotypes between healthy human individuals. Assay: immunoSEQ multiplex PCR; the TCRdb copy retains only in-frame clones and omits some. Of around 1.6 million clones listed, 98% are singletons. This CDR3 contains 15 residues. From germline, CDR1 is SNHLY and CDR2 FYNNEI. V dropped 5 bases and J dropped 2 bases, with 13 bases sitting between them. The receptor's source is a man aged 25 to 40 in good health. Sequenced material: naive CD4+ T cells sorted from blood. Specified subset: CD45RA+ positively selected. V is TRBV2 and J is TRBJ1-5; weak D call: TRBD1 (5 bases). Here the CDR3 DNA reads TGTGCCAGCAGTTCGGGGCAGGGTGGCAATCAGCCCCAGCATTTT. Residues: CASSSGQGGNQPQHF.